Many counts were recorded for the clone carrying this TCR beta chain. What it recognizes is unknown. This sample is part of a study of T cells after yellow fever vaccination. Study-level background: When fractions had low cell numbers, they were prepared with SMART-Seq v4 Ultra Low Input.

This CDR3 is 14 amino acids long. The V and J ends lost 0 bases and 5 bases respectively, with 10 bases between them. Germline V gene sequence: CDR1 SGDLS, CDR2 YYNGEE. Using its own MiXCR run on the 5' RACE reads, TCRdb lists one record per CDR3 protein. The sample includes 600,000 to 750,000 distinct CDR3 sequences, about 12% seen only once; the top ten take under 15%. Regarding the study as a whole: Subsequent booster samples again held most clones from primary vaccination (96% CD4, about 90% CD8). Highly abundant clonotypes carried over from the bulk population could end up in FACS-sorted repertoires as contaminants.

The sequencing here drew on PBMCs, taken on the day of the yellow fever booster vaccination. V gene TRBV9 combines with J gene TRBJ2-3; D may be TRBD2 (5 bases). This clonotype originated in a man aged 30 to 39 who received the YFV17D yellow fever vaccine. DNA of the CDR3: TGTGCCAGCAGCGTAGCTTACGGAGGAGATACGCAGTATTTT. It translates to CASSVAYGGDTQYF.